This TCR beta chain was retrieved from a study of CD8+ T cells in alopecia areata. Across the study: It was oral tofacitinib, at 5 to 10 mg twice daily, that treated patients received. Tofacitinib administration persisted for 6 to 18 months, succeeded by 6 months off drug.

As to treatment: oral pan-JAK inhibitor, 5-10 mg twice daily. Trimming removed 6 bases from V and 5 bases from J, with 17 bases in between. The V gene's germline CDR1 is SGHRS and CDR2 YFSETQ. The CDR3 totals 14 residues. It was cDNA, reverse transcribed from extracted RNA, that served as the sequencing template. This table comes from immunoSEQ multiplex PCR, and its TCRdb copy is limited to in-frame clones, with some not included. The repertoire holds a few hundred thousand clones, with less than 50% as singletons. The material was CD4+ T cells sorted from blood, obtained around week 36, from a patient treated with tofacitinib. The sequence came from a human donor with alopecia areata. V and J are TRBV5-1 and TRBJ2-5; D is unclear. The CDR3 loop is CASKGITMGETQYF. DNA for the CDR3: TGCGCCAGCAAAGGGATTACAATGGGTGAGACCCAGTACTTC.